Shown below are 27 T cell receptor beta chains from a single sample sequenced in a study of cytomegalovirus exposure and HLA in healthy donors. 60 Vbeta and 13 Jbeta primers were used in PCR. This table comes from immunoSEQ multiplex PCR, and its TCRdb copy is limited to in-frame clones, with some not included. In the table there are 200,000 or so clones, over 75% of which are singletons. Input material: PBMCs. These TCRs come from a girl aged 2 to 9 in good health and CMV-seronegative.

This rearrangement joins TRBV4-2 to TRBJ2-5; 10 bases fit TRBD2. CDR1 is LGHNA and CDR2 is YNFKEQ in the germline V gene. V gave up 3 bases and J gave up 2 bases; unmatched junction bases: 3. The CDR3 is 15 residues long. In nucleotides, the CDR3 is TGTGCCAGCAGCCAGGGACTAGCGCCGCAAGAGACCCAGTACTTC. It yields the protein CASSQGLAPQETQYF.

This chain connects TRBV19 to TRBJ2-3; D is possibly TRBD1 (8 bases). Trimming shortened V by 6 bases and J by 4 bases, and 14 bases separated the two germline ends. This CDR3 has 14 amino acids. Germline CDR1 is LNHDA and CDR2 is SQIVND (reference sequence). The CDR3: CASRNTGGADTQYF. For the CDR3, the DNA is TGTGCCAGTAGGAATACAGGGGGGGCAGATACGCAGTATTTT.

The chain employs TRBV2 and TRBJ2-7; D perhaps matches TRBD2 (6 bases). This CDR3 spans 17 amino acids. CDR1 SNHLY and CDR2 FYNNEI come from the germline V gene. The ends were cut back, 7 bases at V and 1 base at J, with 23 bases in the middle. CDR3 DNA sequence: TGTGCCAGCAAGCCTACTCTGGGGGGTCTCAGGTCCTACGAGCAGTACTTC. This encodes CASKPTLGGLRSYEQYF.

The chain carries TRBV30 and TRBJ2-7; TRBD2 matches 9 bases. Germline lookup yields CDR1 GTSNPN and CDR2 SVGIG (reference sequence). The CDR3 is 14 residues long. The junction had 6 bases not matched to a gene; V was cut back by 2 bases and J by 4 bases. This CDR3 reads CAWSRTSVLYEQYF. The CDR3 nucleotides read TGTGCCTGGAGTCGGACTAGCGTATTGTACGAGCAGTACTTC.

The chain has TRBV9 and TRBJ2-3; 7 bases align to TRBD2. Germline values: CDR1 SGDLS, CDR2 YYNGEE. The CDR3 totals 13 residues. Germline trimming cut 3 bases from V and 10 bases from J; bases unmatched to any gene: 8. For the CDR3, the DNA is TGTGCCAGCAGCGCGGGAGCCGCGGGGGCGCAGTATTTT. This encodes CASSAGAAGAQYF.

The rearrangement links TRBV2 to TRBJ2-5, with a weak D call TRBD1 (6 bases). The CDR3 is made up of 14 amino acids. The germline CDR1 and CDR2 sequences are SNHLY and FYNNEI. Trimming cost V 5 bases and J 5 bases, with 15 bases left between them. This chain's CDR3 is CASSRLGAEETQYF. DNA of the CDR3: TGTGCCAGCAGTAGGTTGGGGGCCGAGGAGACCCAGTACTTC.

V is TRBV5-4 and J is TRBJ2-1; 9 bases match TRBD2. The CDR3 runs to 18 residues. Per germline, CDR1 SGHNT and CDR2 YYREEE (reference sequence). V gave up 0 bases and J gave up 1 base; unmatched junction bases: 8. The CDR3 here is CASSLAGGGASSYNEQFF. CDR3 DNA: TGTGCCAGCAGCTTGGCGGGCGGGGGGGCGAGTTCCTACAATGAGCAGTTCTTC.

The CDR3 DNA is TGTGCCAGCAGCTTAACGGCCTACAATGAGCAGTTCTTC. The encoded protein is CASSLTAYNEQFF. The V call is TRBV7-6, the J call TRBJ2-1, with no clear D. Germline assignment: CDR1 SGHVS and CDR2 FNYEAQ. This CDR3 region has 13 residues. Trimming took 2 bases from V and 2 from J, leaving 4 bases between them.

The rearrangement links TRBV4-1 to TRBJ1-6, with D perhaps matching TRBD1 (6 bases). The V gene's germline CDR1 is MGHRA and CDR2 YSYEKL. The CDR3 has 17 residues. The V end was cut by 5 bases, the J end by 8 bases, with 22 bases between. Here the CDR3 reads CASSTMTRDTPYSPLHF. The CDR3 DNA reads TGCGCCAGCAGCACAATGACCCGGGACACACCTTATTCACCCCTCCACTTT.

In regard to this clone: Mismatch with germline at one junction end may stem from a read error. Other DNA sequences in this sample translate to the same CDR3. The chain combines TRBV6-6 with TRBJ2-7; TRBD1 matches 7 bases. Germline loops: CDR1 MNHNY, CDR2 SVGAGI (reference sequence). CDR3 length equals 14 residues. The CDR3 spells CASSYPGQSYEQYF. In DNA, the CDR3 is TGCGCCAGCAGTTACCCGGGACAGTCCTACGAGCAGTACTTC.

There are a few counts of this clone. This chain uses TRBV18 with TRBJ2-5; 7 positions agree with TRBD2. The CDR3 has 15 residues. The ends lost 6 bases at V and 4 bases at J; junction bases unmatched: 11. The V gene's germline CDR1 is KGHSH and CDR2 LQKENI. For the CDR3, the DNA is TGTGCCAGCTCGAGGAGCGGGATGTTAGGAGAGACCCAGTACTTC. It encodes CASSRSGMLGETQYF.

In nucleotides, the CDR3 is TGTGCCAGCAGTAACAGATTCACCGGGGAGCTGTTTTTT. Translation gives CASSNRFTGELFF. The chain joins TRBV7-9 to TRBJ2-2, with unresolved D. This CDR3 spans 13 amino acids. Trimming took 6 bases from V and 4 from J, leaving 9 bases between them. From germline, CDR1 is SEHNR and CDR2 FQNEAQ (reference sequence).

The chain combines TRBV5-1 with TRBJ1-1; TRBD1 aligns across 7 bases. Trimming took 4 bases from V and 5 from J; bases not matched to a gene: 8. This CDR3 spans 14 amino acids. Germline V lookup: CDR1 SGHRS, CDR2 YFSETQ. This CDR3 is CASSVEGAWTEAFF. In DNA form, the CDR3 reads TGCGCCAGCAGCGTGGAGGGGGCGTGGACTGAAGCTTTCTTT.

The chain is built from TRBV2 and TRBJ2-7; 9 nucleotides align to TRBD1. V shed 5 bases and J 4 bases; nucleotides not matched to a gene: 6. Germline CDR1 reads SNHLY; CDR2 reads FYNNEI. This CDR3 has 14 amino acids. The CDR3 region is CASSHRDRVYEQYF. As DNA, the CDR3 is TGTGCCAGCAGTCACCGGGACAGGGTATACGAGCAGTACTTC.

The chain combines TRBV4-1 with TRBJ1-2, with TRBD1 identical over 8 bases. CDR1 and CDR2 from the germline V gene are MGHRA and YSYEKL. The CDR3 runs 15 residues. The V and J ends lost 3 bases and 6 bases, in that order; junction bases with no gene match: 9. CDR3 sequence reads: CASSHRQGMQDGYTF. In DNA, the CDR3 is TGCGCCAGCAGCCACCGACAGGGGATGCAGGATGGCTACACCTTC.

The chain combines TRBV6-1 with TRBJ1-6; no reliable D call. V lost 6 bases, J lost 9 bases, and 18 bases lay in between. The germline V gene encodes CDR1 MNHNS and CDR2 SASEGT. This CDR3 has 15 residues. CDR3 residues: CASSPRRMNSSPLHF. The CDR3, as DNA: TGTGCCAGCAGCCCCAGACGGATGAACAGTTCACCCCTCCACTTT.

This chain uses TRBV4-2 with TRBJ2-3; 9 nucleotides line up with TRBD2. The CDR3 loop spans 15 amino acids. Germline V gives CDR1 LGHNA, CDR2 YNFKEQ. Losses at the gene ends were 5 bases for V and 1 base for J; bases not matched to a gene: 4. CDR3 amino acids: CASSSKRGGTDTQYF. The CDR3 bases are TGTGCCAGCAGCTCAAAGCGGGGGGGCACAGATACGCAGTATTTT.

The chain carries TRBV6-5 and TRBJ1-1, with D possibly being TRBD1 (6 bases). V lost 6 bases and J lost 1, with 12 bases in between. This CDR3 spans 14 amino acids. CDR1 and CDR2 from the germline V gene are MNHEY and SVGAGI. The CDR3 region is CASSLQGRNTEAFF. In nucleotides, the CDR3 is TGTGCCAGCAGCCTACAGGGACGGAACACTGAAGCTTTCTTT.

V usage is TRBV2 and J usage is TRBJ1-4, with no clear D. The CDR3 runs 13 residues. In germline, CDR1 is SNHLY, CDR2 FYNNEI. V was clipped by 8 bases and J by 8 bases, with 15 bases between them. The CDR3 region is CASLENMREKLFF. The CDR3 region has the DNA TGTGCCAGCCTGGAGAATATGAGGGAAAAACTGTTTTTT.

This chain joins TRBV5-4 and TRBJ2-2; weak D call: TRBD2 (6 bases). The CDR3 has 16 residues. Germline CDR1 reads SGHNT; CDR2 reads YYREEE (reference sequence). The V and J ends lost 0 bases and 4 bases respectively, with 13 bases between them. The CDR3 nucleotides read TGTGCCAGCAGCTTGGGGGGCGGGGTTTCCACCGGGGAGCTGTTTTTT. Translation gives CASSLGGGVSTGELFF. The full variable domain, its missing parts supplied by reference TRBV5-4 and TRBJ2-2, is ETGVTQSPTHLIKTRGQQVTLRCSSQSGHNTVSWYQQALGQGPQFIFQYYREEENGRGNFPPRFSGLQFPNYSSELNVNALELDDSALYLCASSLGGGVSTGELFFGEGSRLTVL.

This clone was detected only a few times. The chain couples TRBV9 to TRBJ2-7; D unresolved. This CDR3 spans 12 amino acids. Between the trimmed V and J ends, which lost 5 bases and 5 bases, there was a span of 11 bases. The germline CDR1 and CDR2 sequences are SGDLS and YYNGEE. The CDR3 DNA is TGTGCCAGCAGTTCTTTCGGTAACGAGCAGTACTTC. Protein product: CASSSFGNEQYF.

This clone has only a few counts. The chain uses TRBV5-1 and TRBJ2-1, with 11 positions matching TRBD2. Trimming at V came to 4 bases and at J to 7 bases, leaving 10 bases not matched to a gene. The CDR3 loop spans 16 amino acids. In germline, CDR1 is SGHRS, CDR2 YFSETQ. The CDR3 sequence: CASSHVAGGPGNEQFF. CDR3 coding DNA: TGCGCCAGCAGCCACGTAGCGGGGGGGCCGGGGAATGAGCAGTTCTTC.

The chain has TRBV19 and TRBJ2-7; D gene ambiguous. Trimming stripped 6 bases from V and 0 bases from J, with 9 bases between. The CDR3 is 13 residues long. Germline CDR1 is LNHDA and CDR2 is SQIVND (reference sequence). CDR3 DNA sequence: TGTGCCAGTAGCCCTTTTAGCTCCTACGAGCAGTACTTC. This encodes CASSPFSSYEQYF.

This clone occurred once. The rearrangement uses TRBV27 and TRBJ2-6; D might be TRBD2 (7 bases). The CDR3 runs 16 residues. Germline V CDR1 and CDR2: MNHEY, SMNVEV (reference sequence). Trimming removed 8 bases from V and 4 bases from J, with 18 bases in between. CDR3 DNA sequence: TGTGCCAGCGCGAGGGGGGGGCCGTGGGGGGCCAACGTCCTGACTTTC. Amino acids: CASARGGPWGANVLTF.

As concerns this clone: This same CDR3 is encoded by further DNA sequences in the sample. The chain is built from TRBV19 and TRBJ1-2; a possible D gene is TRBD1 (5 bases). The ends were cut back, 0 bases at V and 3 bases at J, with 5 bases in the middle. This CDR3 region has 13 residues. Germline CDR1 is LNHDA and CDR2 is SQIVND (reference sequence). CDR3 region: CASSIDRDYGYTF. CDR3 in DNA: TGTGCCAGTAGTATAGACAGGGACTATGGCTACACCTTC.

V and J are TRBV19 and TRBJ2-1; maybe TRBD2 (6 bases). Deletions cut 0 bases from V and 0 bases from J, with 12 bases between. CDR1 and CDR2 from the germline V gene are LNHDA and SQIVND (reference sequence). CDR3 length: 17 residues. This chain's CDR3 is CASSIDQTGSSYNEQFF. The CDR3 DNA follows: TGTGCCAGTAGTATAGATCAGACCGGGAGCTCCTACAATGAGCAGTTCTTC.

The chain recombines TRBV11-2 with TRBJ2-7; D is possibly TRBD1 (5 bases). V dropped 3 bases and J dropped 5 bases, with 8 bases sitting between them. In germline, CDR1 is SGHAT, CDR2 FQNNGV. This CDR3 region has 12 residues. CDR3 amino acids: CASSFLQDEQYF. The CDR3 DNA is TGTGCCAGCAGCTTCTTACAGGACGAGCAGTACTTC.